This T cell receptor (beta chain) derives from a study of T cell responses to AZD1222 COVID-19 vaccine. The length of the CDR3 is 16 residues. Germline CDR1 KGHSH, CDR2 LQKENI. V was shortened by 1 base and J by 12 bases, with 22 bases between the two germline ends. Clones were sequenced by immunoSEQ multiplex PCR, and TCRdb holds only the in-frame ones, with some missing. The sample yields approximately 100,000 clones, approximately 86% seen once. The TCR was taken from an adult in good health. The sequenced sample was peripheral blood, obtained on day 0 of AZD1222 vaccination. This chain connects TRBV18 to TRBJ1-5; a weak D match, TRBD1 (6 bases). The CDR3 DNA follows: TGTGCCAGCTCACCACGAAGGACCCAGGCAGGGGAATTCCAGCATTTT. This encodes CASSPRRTQAGEFQHF.